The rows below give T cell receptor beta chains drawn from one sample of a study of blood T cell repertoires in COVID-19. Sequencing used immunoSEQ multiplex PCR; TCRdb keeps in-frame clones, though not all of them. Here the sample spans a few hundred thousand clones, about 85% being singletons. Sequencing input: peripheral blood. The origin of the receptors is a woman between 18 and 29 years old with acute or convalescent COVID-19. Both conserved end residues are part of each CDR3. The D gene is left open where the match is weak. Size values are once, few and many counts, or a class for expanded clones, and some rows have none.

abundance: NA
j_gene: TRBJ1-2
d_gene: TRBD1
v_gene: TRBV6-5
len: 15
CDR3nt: TGTGCCAGCAGTTACTCGAGGACAGGCAAAACTGGCTACACCTTC
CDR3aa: CASSYSRTGKTGYTF

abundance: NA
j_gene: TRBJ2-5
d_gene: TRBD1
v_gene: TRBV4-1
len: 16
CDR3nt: TGCGCCAGCAGCCAAGGCGACAGGGGGCAGTTGGAGACCCAGTACTTC
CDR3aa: CASSQGDRGQLETQYF

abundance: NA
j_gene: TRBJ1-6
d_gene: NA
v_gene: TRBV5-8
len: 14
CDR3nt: TGTGCCAGCAGCTTGGGGACATATAATTCACCCCTCCACTTT
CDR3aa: CASSLGTYNSPLHF

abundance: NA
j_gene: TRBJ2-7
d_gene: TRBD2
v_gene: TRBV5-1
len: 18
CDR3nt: TGCGCCAGCAGCCAGGGACTAGCGGGGGACTTGAACTCCTACGAGCAGTACTTC
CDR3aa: CASSQGLAGDLNSYEQYF

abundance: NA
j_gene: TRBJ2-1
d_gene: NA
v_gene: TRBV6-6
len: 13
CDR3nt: TGTGCCAGCGGTCAAAGCGGGCAGGGTGAGCAGTTCTTC
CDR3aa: CASGQSGQGEQFF

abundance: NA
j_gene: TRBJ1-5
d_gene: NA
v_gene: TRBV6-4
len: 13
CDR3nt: TGTGCCAGCAGTCGGGACGGGGGTCAGCCCCAGCATTTT
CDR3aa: CASSRDGGQPQHF

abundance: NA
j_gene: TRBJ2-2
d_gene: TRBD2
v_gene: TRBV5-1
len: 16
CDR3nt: TGCGCCAGCAGCTCCGGACTAGGGGTTAACACCGGGGAGCTGTTTTTT
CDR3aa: CASSSGLGVNTGELFF

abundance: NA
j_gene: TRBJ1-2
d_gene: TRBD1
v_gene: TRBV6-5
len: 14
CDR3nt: TGTGCCAGCAGTTACCGGGACAGAAACTATGGCTACACCTTC
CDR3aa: CASSYRDRNYGYTF

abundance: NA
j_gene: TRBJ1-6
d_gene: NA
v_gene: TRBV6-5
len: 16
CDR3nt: TGTGCCAGCAGTTACTCGACGGGGGAGGGAGAGTCACCCCTCCACTTT
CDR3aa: CASSYSTGEGESPLHF

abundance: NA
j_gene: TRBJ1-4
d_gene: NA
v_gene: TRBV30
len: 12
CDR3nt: TGTGCCTGGAGTGTAATCGGGGAAAAACTGTTTTTT
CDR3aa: CAWSVIGEKLFF

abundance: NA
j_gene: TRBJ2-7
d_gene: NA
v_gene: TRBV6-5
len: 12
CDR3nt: TGTGCCACCTACAGGGACCCCTACGAGCAGTACTTC
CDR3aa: CATYRDPYEQYF

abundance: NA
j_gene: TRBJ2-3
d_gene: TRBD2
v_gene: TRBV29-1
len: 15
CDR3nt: TGCAGCGTCCCCCCCAGCGGGAGTATCACAGATACGCAGTATTTT
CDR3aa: CSVPPSGSITDTQYF

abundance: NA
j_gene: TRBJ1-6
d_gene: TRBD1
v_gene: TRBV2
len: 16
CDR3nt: TGTGCCAGATCCACCAAGCGGACAGGGGTCAATTCACCCCTCCACTTT
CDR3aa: CARSTKRTGVNSPLHF

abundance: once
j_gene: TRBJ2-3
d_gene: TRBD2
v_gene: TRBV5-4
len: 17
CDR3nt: TGTGCCAGCAGCTTGGGAGTTGTCAGGGAGGGGACAGATACGCAGTATTTT
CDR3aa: CASSLGVVREGTDTQYF

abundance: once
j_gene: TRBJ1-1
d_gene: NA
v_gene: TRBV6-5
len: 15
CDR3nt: TGTGCCAGCAGTTACTCTCACGCGCCCAACACTGAAGCTTTCTTT
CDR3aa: CASSYSHAPNTEAFF

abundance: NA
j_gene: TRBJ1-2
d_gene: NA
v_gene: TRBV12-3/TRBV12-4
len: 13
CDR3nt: TGTGCCAGCAGTGCGGGTCACCGTACCCTGCTCTTCTTC
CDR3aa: CASSAGHRTLLFF

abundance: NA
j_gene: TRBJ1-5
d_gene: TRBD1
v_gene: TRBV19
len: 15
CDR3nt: TGTGCCAGTAGTATAGCTCAGACAGGGGTTCAGCCCCAGCATTTT
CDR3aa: CASSIAQTGVQPQHF

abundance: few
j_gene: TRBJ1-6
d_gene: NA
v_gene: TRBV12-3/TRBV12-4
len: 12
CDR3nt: TGTGCCAGCAGTTCAGGGTATTCACCCCTCCACTTT
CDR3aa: CASSSGYSPLHF

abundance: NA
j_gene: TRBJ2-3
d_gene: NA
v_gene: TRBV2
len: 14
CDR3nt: TGTGCCAGCAGGAGGAGCGTAGGGGCAGATACGCAGTATTTT
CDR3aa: CASRRSVGADTQYF

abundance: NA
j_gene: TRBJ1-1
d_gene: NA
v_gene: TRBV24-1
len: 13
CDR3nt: TGTGCCACCAGGGCAGGGTTTAACACTGAAGCTTTCTTT
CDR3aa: CATRAGFNTEAFF

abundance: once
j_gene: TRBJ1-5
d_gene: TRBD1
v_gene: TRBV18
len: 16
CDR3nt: TGTGCCAGCTCGCGTCGCAGCACAGGGGGCGGGCAGCCCCAGCATTTT
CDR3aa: CASSRRSTGGGQPQHF

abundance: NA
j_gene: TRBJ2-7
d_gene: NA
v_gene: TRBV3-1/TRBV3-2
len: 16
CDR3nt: TGTGCCAGCAGCCAAGATGAATGGACAGCCCCCTACGAGCAGTACTTC
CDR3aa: CASSQDEWTAPYEQYF

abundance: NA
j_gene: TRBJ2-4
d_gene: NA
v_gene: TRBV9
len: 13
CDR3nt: TGTGCCAGCAGCGTAGGCCAAACATACATTCAGTACTTC
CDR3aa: CASSVGQTYIQYF

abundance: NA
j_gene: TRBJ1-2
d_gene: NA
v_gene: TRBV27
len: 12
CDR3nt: TGTGCCAGCAGTTTCGGCCGCGGAGGCTACACCTTC
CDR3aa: CASSFGRGGYTF

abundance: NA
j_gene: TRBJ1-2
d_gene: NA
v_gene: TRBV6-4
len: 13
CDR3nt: TGTGCCAGCAGTGATGGCGGAAACTATGGCTACACCTTC
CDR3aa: CASSDGGNYGYTF

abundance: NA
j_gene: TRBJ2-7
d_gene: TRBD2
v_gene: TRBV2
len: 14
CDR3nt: TGTGCCAGCAGTGAAGACGGGGGGTCGTACGAGCAGTACTTC
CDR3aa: CASSEDGGSYEQYF